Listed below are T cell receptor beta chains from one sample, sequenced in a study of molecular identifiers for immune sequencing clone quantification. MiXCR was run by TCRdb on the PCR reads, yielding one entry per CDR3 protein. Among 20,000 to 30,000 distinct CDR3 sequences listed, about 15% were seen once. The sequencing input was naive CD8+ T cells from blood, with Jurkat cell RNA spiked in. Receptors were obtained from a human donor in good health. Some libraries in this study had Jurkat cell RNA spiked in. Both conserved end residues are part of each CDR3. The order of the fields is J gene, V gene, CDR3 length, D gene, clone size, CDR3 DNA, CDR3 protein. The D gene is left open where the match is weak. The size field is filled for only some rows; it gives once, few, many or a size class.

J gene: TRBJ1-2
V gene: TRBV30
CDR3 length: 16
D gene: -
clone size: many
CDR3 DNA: TGTGCCTGGAACAGCGGCGAGGGGGTCCTTGGCTATGGCTACACCTTC
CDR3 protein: CAWNSGEGVLGYGYTF

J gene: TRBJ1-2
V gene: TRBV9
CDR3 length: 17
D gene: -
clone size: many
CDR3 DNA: TGTGCCAGCAGCGTAGAGGTCCGGCAGGCGGCCCCCTATGGCTACACCTTC
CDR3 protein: CASSVEVRQAAPYGYTF

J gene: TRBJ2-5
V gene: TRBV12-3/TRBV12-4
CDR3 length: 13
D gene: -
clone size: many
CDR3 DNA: TGTGCCAGCAGTCAAAGACAGACGGGGTCCCAGTACTTC
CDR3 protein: CASSQRQTGSQYF

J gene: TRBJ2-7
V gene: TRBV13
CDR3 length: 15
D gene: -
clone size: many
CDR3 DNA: TGTGCCAGCAGCTTAGCTACGTTAGAACAGGCCGAGCAGTACTTC
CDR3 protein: CASSLATLEQAEQYF

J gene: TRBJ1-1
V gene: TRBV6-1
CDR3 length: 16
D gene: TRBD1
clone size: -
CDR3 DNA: TGTGCCAGCAGTGAGGGACAGGGCTGGACGAGCGCTGAAGCTTTCTTT
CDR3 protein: CASSEGQGWTSAEAFF

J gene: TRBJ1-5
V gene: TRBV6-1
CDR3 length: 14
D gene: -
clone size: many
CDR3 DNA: TGTGCCAGCAGTGTAGGGAGGAGCAATCAGCCCCAGCATTTT
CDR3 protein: CASSVGRSNQPQHF

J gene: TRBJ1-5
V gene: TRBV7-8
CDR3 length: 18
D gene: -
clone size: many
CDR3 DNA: TGTGCCAGCAGCTTGTTCGGTGCAGGGGATTATAGCAATCAGCCCCAGCATTTT
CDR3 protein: CASSLFGAGDYSNQPQHF

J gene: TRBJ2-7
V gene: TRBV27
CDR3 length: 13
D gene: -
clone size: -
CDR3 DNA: TGTGCCAGCAGTTTGGGGCCTGTGAACGAGCAGTACTTC
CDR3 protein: CASSLGPVNEQYF

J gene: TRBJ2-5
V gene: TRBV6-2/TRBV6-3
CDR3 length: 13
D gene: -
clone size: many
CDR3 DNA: TGTGCCAGCAGTCCTAGGGGCCAAGAGACCCAGTACTTC
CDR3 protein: CASSPRGQETQYF

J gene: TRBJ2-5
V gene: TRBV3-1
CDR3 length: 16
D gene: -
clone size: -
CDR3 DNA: TGTGCCAGCAGCCCGCTGAAGACGAAATATCAAGAGACCCAGTACTTC
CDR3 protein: CASSPLKTKYQETQYF

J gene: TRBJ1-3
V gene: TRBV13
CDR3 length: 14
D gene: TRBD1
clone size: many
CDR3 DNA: TGTGCCAGCGGTGCATGGACAGGCCTAAACACCATATATTTT
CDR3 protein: CASGAWTGLNTIYF

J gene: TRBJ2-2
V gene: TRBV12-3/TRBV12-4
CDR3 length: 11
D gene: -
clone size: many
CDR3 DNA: TGTGCCAGCAGCCACACCGGGGAGCTGTTTTTT
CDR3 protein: CASSHTGELFF

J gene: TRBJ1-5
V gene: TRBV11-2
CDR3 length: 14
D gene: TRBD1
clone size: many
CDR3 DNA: TGTGCCAGCAGCTTGGGACAGGGGAATCAGCCCCAGCATTTT
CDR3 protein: CASSLGQGNQPQHF

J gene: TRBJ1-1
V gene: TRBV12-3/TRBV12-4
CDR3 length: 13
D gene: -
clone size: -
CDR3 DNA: TGTGCCAGCAGTTTGGTGACAGGTGGAGGAGCTTTCTTT
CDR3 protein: CASSLVTGGGAFF

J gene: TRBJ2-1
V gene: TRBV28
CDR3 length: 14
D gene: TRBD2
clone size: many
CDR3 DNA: TGTGCCAGCAGTTTATGCGTGTGGTGGCCTAGCGGAAATTTC
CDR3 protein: CASSLCVWWPSGNF

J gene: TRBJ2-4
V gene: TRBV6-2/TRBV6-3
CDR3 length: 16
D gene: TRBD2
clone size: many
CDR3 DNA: TGTGCCAGCAGTGACGAAGCGGGAGTAGCCAAAAACATTCAGTACTTC
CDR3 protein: CASSDEAGVAKNIQYF

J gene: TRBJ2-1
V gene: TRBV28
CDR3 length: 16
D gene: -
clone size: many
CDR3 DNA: TGTGCCAGCAGTTTATGGAGCGGAAAAAAGCTGGGTGAGCAGTTCTTC
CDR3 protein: CASSLWSGKKLGEQFF

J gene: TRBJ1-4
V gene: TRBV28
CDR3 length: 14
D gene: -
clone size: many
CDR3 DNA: TGTGCCAGCAGCCCCGTCCTGGGTAATGAAAAACTGTTTTTT
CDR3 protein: CASSPVLGNEKLFF

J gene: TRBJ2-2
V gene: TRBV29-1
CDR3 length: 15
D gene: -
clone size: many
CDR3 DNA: TGCAGCGTCCAACCCTGGGACCGAAACACCGGGGAGCTGTTTTTT
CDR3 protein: CSVQPWDRNTGELFF

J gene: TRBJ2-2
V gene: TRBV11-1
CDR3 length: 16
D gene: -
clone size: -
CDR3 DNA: TGTGCCAGTCGCCCCTCAGCCGGGACAAGGACCGGGGAGCTGTTTTTT
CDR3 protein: CASRPSAGTRTGELFF

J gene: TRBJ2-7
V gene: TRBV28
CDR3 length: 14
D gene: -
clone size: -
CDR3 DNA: TGTGCCAGCCGTCCTGACGGGAGTTGGAACGAGCGGCACTTC
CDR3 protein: CASRPDGSWNERHF

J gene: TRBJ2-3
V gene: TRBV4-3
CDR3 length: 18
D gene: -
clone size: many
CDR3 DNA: TGCGCCAGCAGCCAAGTTCTCTACAGTCTCTCCCCCGCAGATACGCAGTATTTT
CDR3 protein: CASSQVLYSLSPADTQYF

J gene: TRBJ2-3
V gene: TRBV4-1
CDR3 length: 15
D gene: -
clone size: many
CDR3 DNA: TGCGCCAGCAGCCAAGAGGCCAGAAGCACAGATACGCAGTATTTT
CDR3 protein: CASSQEARSTDTQYF

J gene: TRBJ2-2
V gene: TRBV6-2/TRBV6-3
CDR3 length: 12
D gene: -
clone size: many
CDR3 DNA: TGTGCCAGCAGTTTCAGCGCCGGGGAGCTGTTTTTT
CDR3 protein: CASSFSAGELFF

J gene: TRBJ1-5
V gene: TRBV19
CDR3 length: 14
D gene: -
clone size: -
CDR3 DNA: TGTGCCAGTAGTCCCTGGGAGAACGATCGGCCCCAGCATTTT
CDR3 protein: CASSPWENDRPQHF

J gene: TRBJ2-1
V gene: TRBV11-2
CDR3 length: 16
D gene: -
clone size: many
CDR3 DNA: TGTGCCAGCAGCGGACGGGACTTTAGCTCCTACAATGAGCAGTTCTTC
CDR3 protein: CASSGRDFSSYNEQFF

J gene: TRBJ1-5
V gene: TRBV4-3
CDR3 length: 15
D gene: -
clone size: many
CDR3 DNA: TGCGCCAGCAGCCAAGGCTCAGGGGTCGGTCAGCCCCAGCATTTT
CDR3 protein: CASSQGSGVGQPQHF

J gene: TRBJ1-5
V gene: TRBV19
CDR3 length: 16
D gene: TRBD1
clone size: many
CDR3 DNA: TGTGCCAGTAGTACCCACACAGGGGGAGCGCATCAGCCCCAGCATTTT
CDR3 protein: CASSTHTGGAHQPQHF

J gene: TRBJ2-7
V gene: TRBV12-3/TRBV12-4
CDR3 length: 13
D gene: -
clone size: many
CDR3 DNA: TGTGCCAGCAGTTCACTGCAGGGTTCCGAGCAGTACTTC
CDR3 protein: CASSSLQGSEQYF

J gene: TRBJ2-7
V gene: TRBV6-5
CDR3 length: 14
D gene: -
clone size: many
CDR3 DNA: TGTGCCAGCAGTTACCTGGGGGCGGGGTACGAGCAGTACTTC
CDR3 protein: CASSYLGAGYEQYF

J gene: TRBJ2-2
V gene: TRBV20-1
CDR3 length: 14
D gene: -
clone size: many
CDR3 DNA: TGCAGTGCTAGGAGGGATCCGAACACCGGGGAGCTGTTTTTT
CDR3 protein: CSARRDPNTGELFF

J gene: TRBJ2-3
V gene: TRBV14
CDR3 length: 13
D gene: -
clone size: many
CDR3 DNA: TGTGCCAGCAGCCGTCACGGGTTAGATACGCAGTATTTT
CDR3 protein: CASSRHGLDTQYF

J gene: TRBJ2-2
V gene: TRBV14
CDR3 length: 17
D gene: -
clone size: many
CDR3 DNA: TGTGCCAGCAGCCGAGCCCCCGGACCCCCAAACACCGGGGAGCTGTTTTTT
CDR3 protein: CASSRAPGPPNTGELFF

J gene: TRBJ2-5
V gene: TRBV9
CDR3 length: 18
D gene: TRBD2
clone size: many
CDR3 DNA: TGTGCCAGCAGCGCCCACCCGGGACTAGCGGGGGGAAGGGAGACCCAGTACTTC
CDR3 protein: CASSAHPGLAGGRETQYF

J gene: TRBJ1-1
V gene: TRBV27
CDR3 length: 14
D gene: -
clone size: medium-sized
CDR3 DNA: TGTGCCAGCAGCAGGGACGGGTCCATCACTGAAGCTTTCTTT
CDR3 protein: CASSRDGSITEAFF

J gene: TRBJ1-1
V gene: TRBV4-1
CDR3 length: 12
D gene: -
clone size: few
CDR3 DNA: TGCGCCAGCAGGGAAATGAACACTGAAGCTTTCTTT
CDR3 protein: CASREMNTEAFF

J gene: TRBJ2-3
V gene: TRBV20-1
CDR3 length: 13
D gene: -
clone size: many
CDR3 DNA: TGCAGTGCTAATGATGGCCTCACAGATACGCAGTATTTT
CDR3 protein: CSANDGLTDTQYF

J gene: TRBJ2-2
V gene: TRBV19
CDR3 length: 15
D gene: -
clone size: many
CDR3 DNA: TGTGCCAGTAGTATACAGGGTTCAGACACCGGGGAGCTGTTTTTT
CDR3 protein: CASSIQGSDTGELFF

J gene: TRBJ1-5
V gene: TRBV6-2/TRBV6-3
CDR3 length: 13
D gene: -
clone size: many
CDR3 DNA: TGTGCCAGCACCCTGGGGGCAGGTCAGCCCCAGCATTTT
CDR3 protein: CASTLGAGQPQHF

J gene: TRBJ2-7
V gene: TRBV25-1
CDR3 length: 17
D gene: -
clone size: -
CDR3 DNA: TGTGCCAGCAGTGATCCAGTACGTGACACCCTACCCTACGAGCAGTACTTC
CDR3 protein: CASSDPVRDTLPYEQYF

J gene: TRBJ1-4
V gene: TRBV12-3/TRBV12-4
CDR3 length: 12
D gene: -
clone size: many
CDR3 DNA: TGTGCCAGCAGTTTTGTCGAAGAAAAACTGTTTTTT
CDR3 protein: CASSFVEEKLFF

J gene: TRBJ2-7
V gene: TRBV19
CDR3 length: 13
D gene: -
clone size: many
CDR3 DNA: TGTGCCAGTAGTATCGGGCAGGGCTACGAGCAGTACTTC
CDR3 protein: CASSIGQGYEQYF

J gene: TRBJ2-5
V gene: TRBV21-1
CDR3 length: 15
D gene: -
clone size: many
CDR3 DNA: TGTGCCAGCAGCAAAGCACGGGACACCCAAGAGACCCAGTACTTC
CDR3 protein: CASSKARDTQETQYF

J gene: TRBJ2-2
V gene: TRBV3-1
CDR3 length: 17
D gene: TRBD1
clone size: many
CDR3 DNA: TGTGCCAGCAGCCTAGGACAGGCAGCCGCGAACACCGGGGAGCTGTTTTTT
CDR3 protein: CASSLGQAAANTGELFF

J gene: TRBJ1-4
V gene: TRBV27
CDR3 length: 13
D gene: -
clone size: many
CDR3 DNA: TGTGCCAGCAGTCCCCAGGGATCTGAAAAACTGTTTTTT
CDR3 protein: CASSPQGSEKLFF